This section outlines one TCR beta chain sequence together with its context. The entry originates in a study of blood T cell repertoires in COVID-19. Study-level background: The study drew acute and convalescent COVID-19 samples from the United States, Italy and Spain. From T cells, B-cell-depleted T cells, or PBMCs came the material, which was cDNA or gDNA.

The CDR3 has 16 amino acids. Trimming cost V 2 bases and J 2 bases; bases outside gene matches: 5. CDR1 and CDR2 from the germline V gene are MNHEY and SMNVEV (reference sequence). Original analysis: Reference gene primer amplification gave estimated nucleated cell counts. The assay was immunoSEQ multiplex PCR, and TCRdb's table has in-frame clones only and misses some. V and J calls and clone size are as listed in that table; D and trimming were resolved from the DNA. Among about 27,000 clones listed, 80% to 95% were seen once. Sequencing input: peripheral blood. The TCR comes from a human donor in a cohort sampled during active COVID-19. The chain links TRBV27 to TRBJ2-7; 11 bases align to TRBD2. This CDR3 reads CASSLGASGGPYEQYF. In nucleotides, the CDR3 is TGTGCCAGCAGTTTAGGGGCTAGCGGGGGGCCCTACGAGCAGTACTTC.